A selection of T cell receptor beta chains follows, all from one sample in a study of response to subunit inactivated influenza vaccine. Via MiXCR, TCRdb re-called the RT-PCR reads, giving one row per CDR3 protein. This table has 250,000 to 350,000 distinct CDR3 sequences, about 20% appearing once. The input for sequencing was PBMCs from blood, taken approximately 22 months after vaccination. The receptors stem from a man aged 50 to 75 who received an inactivated influenza vaccine. The CDR3 runs from the conserved cysteine through the conserved F or W. A D gene is named only where the DNA matches it firmly. The listing skips clone size in some rows; elsewhere it reads once, few, many or a size class.

V gene,D gene,J gene,CDR3 length,clone size,CDR3 DNA,CDR3 protein
TRBV6-5,TRBD1,TRBJ1-3,15,NA,TGTGCCAGCAGTTCCCGACAGGGGTTTGGAAACACCATATATTTT,CASSSRQGFGNTIYF
TRBV7-9,TRBD1,TRBJ2-7,14,NA,TGTGCCAGCAGCCAAAGACAGGGCTCCTACGAGCAGTACTTC,CASSQRQGSYEQYF
TRBV6-1,TRBD2,TRBJ2-1,16,NA,TGTGCCAGCAGTCCCCTGGGACTAGCGGGAGGATCTGAGCAGTTCTTC,CASSPLGLAGGSEQFF
TRBV6-1,TRBD2,TRBJ2-7,14,NA,TGTGCCAGCAGCGACTGGACTAGCGGTTACGAGCAGTACTTC,CASSDWTSGYEQYF
TRBV15,TRBD1,TRBJ2-1,15,few,TGTGCCACCAGCACGTCCCGGGACAGTTACAATGAGCAGTTCTTC,CATSTSRDSYNEQFF
TRBV2,TRBD2,TRBJ2-2,15,NA,TGTGCCAGCAGTGAGTCTAGCGGGAGAGCCGGGGAGCTGTTTTTT,CASSESSGRAGELFF
TRBV19,NA,TRBJ1-1,16,NA,TGTGCCAGTAGTATAGGAGGGCCAGGGGTTGGCACTGAAGCTTTCTTT,CASSIGGPGVGTEAFF
TRBV20-1,NA,TRBJ2-4,13,NA,TGCAGTGCCAGCGGAACGGGTGGTAACATTCAGTACTTC,CSASGTGGNIQYF
TRBV20-1,TRBD1,TRBJ2-3,15,few,TGCAGTGCTAGTTCCGGACAGGGGTTGGCAGATACGCAGTATTTT,CSASSGQGLADTQYF
TRBV4-1,TRBD1,TRBJ2-1,16,NA,TGCGCCAGCAGCCAGACTACAGGGGACCTCTACAATGAGCAGTTCTTC,CASSQTTGDLYNEQFF
TRBV20-1,TRBD1,TRBJ1-5,18,few,TGCAGTGCTAGAGATCTTGCGGGGTGGGACAGAGAGAATCAGCCCCAGCATTTT,CSARDLAGWDRENQPQHF
TRBV6-2/TRBV6-3,NA,TRBJ1-5,13,few,TGTGCCAGCCAGCAGTCGAGCAATCAGCCCCAGCATTTT,CASQQSSNQPQHF
TRBV7-2,NA,TRBJ2-5,16,NA,TGTGCCAGCAGTCCGCTGGTGGCCGCCCCAAAAGAGACCCAGTACTTC,CASSPLVAAPKETQYF
TRBV12-3/TRBV12-4,TRBD2,TRBJ2-3,15,NA,TGTGCCAGCAGTTTAGGTAGCGGGAGGGCAGATACGCAGTATTTT,CASSLGSGRADTQYF
TRBV29-1,NA,TRBJ2-5,14,NA,TGCAGCGTTGGACAGGGAGGCTATGTAGAGACCCAGTACTTC,CSVGQGGYVETQYF
TRBV4-3,NA,TRBJ1-6,18,few,TGCGCCAGCAGCCAAGACAACCCACGGGGCAGGGCCGCCTCACCCCTCCACTTT,CASSQDNPRGRAASPLHF
TRBV5-6,NA,TRBJ1-1,15,few,TGTGCCAGCAGCTTATCCCCGACAGTTAACACTGAAGCTTTCTTT,CASSLSPTVNTEAFF
TRBV30,NA,TRBJ2-3,14,NA,TGTGCCTGGACCACAGGAGTTAGCACAGATACGCAGTATTTT,CAWTTGVSTDTQYF
TRBV28,NA,TRBJ2-6,13,few,TGTGCCAGCAGCGATTCTGGGGCCAACGTCCTGACTTTC,CASSDSGANVLTF
TRBV12-5,NA,TRBJ1-1,12,many,TGTGCTAGTGGATCCGGTGGCACTGAAGCTTTCTTT,CASGSGGTEAFF
TRBV9,NA,TRBJ1-2,14,few,TGTGCCATTTTCACAGCCTCTAACTATGTTAGCTACACCTTC,CAIFTASNYVSYTF
TRBV3-1,TRBD1,TRBJ1-1,15,few,TGTGCCAGCACCGCAAGACAGGGGCCGAACACTGAAGCTTTCTTT,CASTARQGPNTEAFF
TRBV15,NA,TRBJ1-4,14,NA,TGTGCCACCCGATACGGAGCAACTAATGAAAAACTGTTTTTT,CATRYGATNEKLFF
TRBV20-1,NA,TRBJ2-1,15,few,TGCAGTGCTAGAGATGCCGGGAGAAGCTACAATGAGCAGTTCTTC,CSARDAGRSYNEQFF
TRBV5-5,NA,TRBJ1-1,17,NA,TGTGCCAGCAGCTTGTCGGCCCAGGGGCTGGAAAAGGACGGGGCTTTCTTT,CASSLSAQGLEKDGAFF
TRBV30,NA,TRBJ1-2,12,many,TGTGCCTGGAGTAAACAGGGTAATGGCTACACCTTC,CAWSKQGNGYTF
TRBV12-3/TRBV12-4,NA,TRBJ1-5,14,NA,TGTGCCAGCAGAGGACCTGGGGGTAGTCAGCCCCAGCATTTT,CASRGPGGSQPQHF
TRBV27,NA,TRBJ2-7,15,few,TGTGCCACCAACCTCCTCGGTCGTCCCCCCTACGAGCAGTACTTC,CATNLLGRPPYEQYF
TRBV29-1,TRBD2,TRBJ2-2,15,NA,TGCAGCGTCCGGACTAGCGGGGGGAACACCGGGGAGCTGTTTTTT,CSVRTSGGNTGELFF
TRBV15,NA,TRBJ1-1,15,NA,TGTGCCACCAGCAGAGGGTTGGGTTCCGGGGGTGAAGCTTTCTTT,CATSRGLGSGGEAFF
TRBV20-1,TRBD1,TRBJ1-4,14,NA,TGCAGTGCTACCCGGGACAGGGTAGAGGAAAAACTGTTTTTT,CSATRDRVEEKLFF
TRBV6-5,NA,TRBJ1-2,13,NA,TGTGCCAGCAGACTCGACAGAAAGTATGGCTACACCTTC,CASRLDRKYGYTF
TRBV4-1,TRBD2,TRBJ2-1,21,NA,TGCGCCAGCAGCCAAGGGAGTAGGAATACAGCGGGAGGGCCCTCCTACAATGAGCAGTTCTTC,CASSQGSRNTAGGPSYNEQFF
TRBV18,NA,TRBJ1-4,13,few,TGTGCCAGCTCACCTTTAGCAAATGAAAAACTGTTTTTT,CASSPLANEKLFF
TRBV7-9,TRBD1,TRBJ2-3,17,NA,TGTGCCAGCAGCAACCCTCCCGGGACAGGGGATACAGATACGCAGTATTTT,CASSNPPGTGDTDTQYF
TRBV20-1,NA,TRBJ2-7,15,once,TGCAGTGCTAGAGCGGTAAGGGTACGTTCCTACGAGCAGTACTTC,CSARAVRVRSYEQYF
TRBV29-1,TRBD2,TRBJ2-3,15,NA,TGCAGCGTTGATCGGCGGGGGGATAGCACAGATACGCAGTATTTT,CSVDRRGDSTDTQYF
TRBV4-2,TRBD1,TRBJ1-2,13,few,TGTGCCAGCAGCCATCTGGGACAGGGGGACTACACCTTC,CASSHLGQGDYTF
TRBV29-1,NA,TRBJ1-2,14,NA,TGCAGCGTTGAAGATGAGGGCCTATCCTATGCCTACACCTTC,CSVEDEGLSYAYTF
TRBV15,NA,TRBJ2-5,14,few,TGTGCCACCAGCAGGGGGGACACTCAAGAGACCCAGTACTTC,CATSRGDTQETQYF
TRBV12-3/TRBV12-4,TRBD1,TRBJ2-7,16,NA,TGTGCCAGCAGTTTATCCGCGGACAGGTCCTCCTACGAGCAGTACTTC,CASSLSADRSSYEQYF
TRBV5-1,TRBD1,TRBJ1-1,15,many,TGCGCCAGCAGCGCACGACAGGGGAGAGGAACTGAAGCTTTCTTT,CASSARQGRGTEAFF
TRBV25-1,TRBD1,TRBJ2-5,16,NA,TGTGCCAGCAGTGATCGGGCCTACAGGGGCCAAGAGACCCAGTACTTC,CASSDRAYRGQETQYF
TRBV6-5,NA,TRBJ1-2,14,few,TGTGCCAGCAGTTCCCCGACACGGTTCTATGGCTACACCTTC,CASSSPTRFYGYTF
TRBV4-2,NA,TRBJ1-1,14,many,TGTGCCAGCAGCCAGGGGGACACGAACACTGAAGCTTTCTTT,CASSQGDTNTEAFF
TRBV18,NA,TRBJ2-7,15,NA,TGTGCCAGCTCACCACCGGCGGGGAGTCCCTACGAGCAGTACTTC,CASSPPAGSPYEQYF
TRBV28,TRBD1,TRBJ1-2,12,many,TGTGCCAGCCACAGGGGGGACTACGGCTACACCTTC,CASHRGDYGYTF
TRBV14,NA,TRBJ1-1,12,many,TGTGCCAGCAGCCAAGATAGGATAGGAGCTTTCTTT,CASSQDRIGAFF
TRBV30,NA,TRBJ1-1,12,NA,TGTGCCTGGAGGCGGCAGAACACTGAAGCTTTCTTT,CAWRRQNTEAFF
TRBV7-2,TRBD1,TRBJ1-1,15,NA,TGTGCCAGCAGCTTAGGGGGGGACAGGGCTACTGAAGCTTTCTTT,CASSLGGDRATEAFF
TRBV16,NA,TRBJ1-1,14,NA,TGTGCCAGCAGCCAAAAGTCGGTGAACACTGAAGCTTTCTTT,CASSQKSVNTEAFF
TRBV28,TRBD1,TRBJ2-7,15,few,TGTGCTAGCAGCGCCGCTCGAACAGGGGGCCACGAGCAGTACTTC,CASSAARTGGHEQYF
TRBV6-2/TRBV6-3,TRBD2,TRBJ2-2,17,few,TGTGCCAGCAGACCAAGAACCTTAGCGGGAGATCAGGGGGAGCTGTTTTTT,CASRPRTLAGDQGELFF
TRBV5-1,NA,TRBJ1-2,14,many,TGCGCCAGCAGCTTGGAACAGAAGGGCTATGGCTACACCTTC,CASSLEQKGYGYTF
TRBV19,NA,TRBJ2-1,15,few,TGTGCCAGTAGTATAGGAGGAGGGACCGGTGGTGAGCAGTTCTTC,CASSIGGGTGGEQFF